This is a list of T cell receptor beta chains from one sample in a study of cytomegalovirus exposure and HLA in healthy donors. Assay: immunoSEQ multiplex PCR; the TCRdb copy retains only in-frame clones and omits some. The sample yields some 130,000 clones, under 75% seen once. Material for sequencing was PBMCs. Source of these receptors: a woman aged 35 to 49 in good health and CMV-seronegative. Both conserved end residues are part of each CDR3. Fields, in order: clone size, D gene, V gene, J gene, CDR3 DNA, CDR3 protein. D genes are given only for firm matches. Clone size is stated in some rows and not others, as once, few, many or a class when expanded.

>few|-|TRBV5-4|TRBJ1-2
TGTGCCAGCAGTCCCGCCGGGGGGACTTCTGATGGCTACACCTTC
CASSPAGGTSDGYTF
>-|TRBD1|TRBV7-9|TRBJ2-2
TGTGCCAGCAGCTTCCCGGGACAGGGGTTCACCGGGGAGCTGTTTTTT
CASSFPGQGFTGELFF
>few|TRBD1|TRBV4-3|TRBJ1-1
TGCGCCAGCAGCCAACCCAGGGGGGAGGACACTGAAGCTTTCTTT
CASSQPRGEDTEAFF
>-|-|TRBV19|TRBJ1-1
TGTGCCAGTAGTGTGGGACTTGCCCTGGGGCACACTGAAGCTTTCTTT
CASSVGLALGHTEAFF
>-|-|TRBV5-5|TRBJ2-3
TGTGCCAGCAGCTCAAGCCTGACAATCACAGATACGCAGTATTTT
CASSSSLTITDTQYF
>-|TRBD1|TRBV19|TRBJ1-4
TGTGCCAGTAGTTTCCCGGGACAGGGGGAAAAACTGTTTTTT
CASSFPGQGEKLFF
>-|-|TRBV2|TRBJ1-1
TGTGCCAGCAGGGGGGCCTCCCTCGGTACTGAAGCCTTCTTT
CASRGASLGTEAFF
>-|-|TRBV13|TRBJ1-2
TGTGCCAGCAGCTTAGGGGGACACTTTTATGGCTACACCTTC
CASSLGGHFYGYTF
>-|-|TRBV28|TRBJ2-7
TGTGCCAGCAGTTTACGAGGGGGTAACTCCTACGAGCAGTACTTC
CASSLRGGNSYEQYF
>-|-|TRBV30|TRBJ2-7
TGTGCCTGGACCCTAGGTTACGAGCAGTACTTC
CAWTLGYEQYF
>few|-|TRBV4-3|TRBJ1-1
TGCGCCAGCAGCCTTGCCGGAGAGGTCGGTGAAGCTTTCTTT
CASSLAGEVGEAFF
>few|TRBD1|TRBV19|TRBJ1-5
TGTGCCAGTAGTATAGATCAGCTTCCCGCGGGACAGGGCGCAAGCCAGCCCCAGCATTTT
CASSIDQLPAGQGASQPQHF
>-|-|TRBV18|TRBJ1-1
TGTGCCAGCTCACCACCGAACAGTCAGAACACTGAAGCTTTCTTT
CASSPPNSQNTEAFF
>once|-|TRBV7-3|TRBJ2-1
TGTGCCAGCAGCTTAAGGCCCTACAATGAGCAGTTCTTC
CASSLRPYNEQFF
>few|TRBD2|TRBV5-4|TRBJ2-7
TGTGCCAGCAGCCGACTAGCGGGACCTTCCTACGAGCAGTACTTC
CASSRLAGPSYEQYF
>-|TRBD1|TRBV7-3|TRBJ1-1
TGTGCCAGCAGCCCCCAGGGACAGATCAACACTGAAGCTTTCTTT
CASSPQGQINTEAFF
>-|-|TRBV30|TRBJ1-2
TGTGCCTGGAGTGAGGGGGTGGGTGGCTACACCTTC
CAWSEGVGGYTF
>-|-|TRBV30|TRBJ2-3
TGTGCCTGGAGTGAGATAGGGGGCACAGATACGCAGTATTTT
CAWSEIGGTDTQYF
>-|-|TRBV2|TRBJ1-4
TGTGCCAGCAGTGATACTCGGGTGAACGAAAAACTGTTTTTT
CASSDTRVNEKLFF
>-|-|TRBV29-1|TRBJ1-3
TGCAGCGTTACCCTTACGGTCCCCCACTCTGGAAACACCATATATTTT
CSVTLTVPHSGNTIYF
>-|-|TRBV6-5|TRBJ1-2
TGTGCCAGCAGTTCTCGGGACACCCGAAACCATGGCTACACCTTC
CASSSRDTRNHGYTF
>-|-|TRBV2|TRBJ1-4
TGTGCCAGCAGTGTTGGACAGAATAATGAAAAACTGTTTTTT
CASSVGQNNEKLFF
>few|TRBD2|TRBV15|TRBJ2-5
TGTGCCACCAGCAGAGATATAACTAGCGGGGACAAAGAGACCCAGTACTTC
CATSRDITSGDKETQYF
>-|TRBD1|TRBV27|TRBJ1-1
TGTGCCAGCAGTTTTTTCTACAGGGGAGGAGAAACTGAAGCTTTCTTT
CASSFFYRGGETEAFF
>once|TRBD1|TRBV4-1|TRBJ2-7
TGCGCCAGCAGCCAGTACGGGACAGGGGTAAACGAGCAGTACTTC
CASSQYGTGVNEQYF
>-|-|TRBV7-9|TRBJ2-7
TGTGCCAGCAGCTTAGCGCTCGCCACAAATGGACAGTTCGCCTACGAGCAGTACTTC
CASSLALATNGQFAYEQYF
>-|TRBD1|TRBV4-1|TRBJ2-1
TGCGCCAGCAGCCAGGGGACAGGGGTCTACAATGAGCAGTTCTTC
CASSQGTGVYNEQFF
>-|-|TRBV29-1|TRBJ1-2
TGCAGCGTTCGGGGGAGTGGCTACACCTTC
CSVRGSGYTF
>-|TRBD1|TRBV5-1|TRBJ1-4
TGCGCCAGCAGCTCTGGACAGGGAAGGTCTAATGAAAAACTGTTTTTT
CASSSGQGRSNEKLFF
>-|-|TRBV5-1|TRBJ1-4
TGCGCCAGCAGCTTGGGGCAGGGAAATGAAAAACTGTTTTTT
CASSLGQGNEKLFF
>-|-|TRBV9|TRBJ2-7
TGTGCCAGCAGCGTAGTTGCCGGGACATCCTTTTACGAGCAGTACTTC
CASSVVAGTSFYEQYF
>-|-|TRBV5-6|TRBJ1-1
TGTGCCAGCAGCTTGGGGTACAGTTTTGAAGCTTTCTTT
CASSLGYSFEAFF
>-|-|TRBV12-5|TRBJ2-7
TGTGCTAGTGGTTTAGGGGCTTACGGGGAGCAGTACTTC
CASGLGAYGEQYF
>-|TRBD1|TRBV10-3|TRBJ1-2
TGTGCCATCAGTAAGGGGGCGAGGGGCTACACCTTC
CAISKGARGYTF
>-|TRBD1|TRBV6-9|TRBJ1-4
TGTGGAAAGGGACCGGGACAGGGGCCACCGACGTCAACTAATGAAAAACTGTTTTTT
CGKGPGQGPPTSTNEKLFF
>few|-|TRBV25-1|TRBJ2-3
TGTGCCAGCAGTGAATCTTGGCTCACAGATACGCAGTATTTT
CASSESWLTDTQYF
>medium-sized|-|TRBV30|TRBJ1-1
TGTGCCTGGAGTGTATCAGGCCGGACTGAAGCTTTCTTT
CAWSVSGRTEAFF
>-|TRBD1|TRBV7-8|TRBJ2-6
TGTGCCAGCAGACAGGGGCCCTCCCTCTCTGGGGCCAACGTCCTGACTTTC
CASRQGPSLSGANVLTF
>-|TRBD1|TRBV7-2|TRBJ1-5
TGTGCCAGCAGCTTAGGGGGGACAGGGAGGCAGCCCCAGCATTTT
CASSLGGTGRQPQHF
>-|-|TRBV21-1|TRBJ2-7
TGTGCCAGCAGCAAAGGGTCTAGCGGGGGCTCCTACGAGCAGTACTTC
CASSKGSSGGSYEQYF
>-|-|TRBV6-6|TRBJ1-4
TGTGCCACCCATTCGGGGACTAATGAAAAACTGTTTTTT
CATHSGTNEKLFF
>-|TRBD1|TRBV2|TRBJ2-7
TGTGCCAGCAGTGAGGGGACAGACTACTACTACGAGCAGTACTTC
CASSEGTDYYYEQYF
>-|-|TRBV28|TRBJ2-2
TGTGCCAGCAGCTCCCGGGAGACGAACACCGGGGAGCTGTTTTTT
CASSSRETNTGELFF
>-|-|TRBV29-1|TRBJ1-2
TGCAGCGTTGCCTGGGGGCAAAACTATGGCTACACCTTC
CSVAWGQNYGYTF
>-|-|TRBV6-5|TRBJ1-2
TGTGCCAGCAGTTACTCCCGGGGGGGGATCTATGGCTACACCTTC
CASSYSRGGIYGYTF
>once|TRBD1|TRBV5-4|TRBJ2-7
TGTGCCAGCAGCCCGTGGACAGGGAAGGTCGACGAGCAGTACTTC
CASSPWTGKVDEQYF
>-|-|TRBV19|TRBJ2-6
TGTGCCAGTAGTGGGGGGAGGCCTAGCTCTGGGGCCAACGTCCTGACTTTC
CASSGGRPSSGANVLTF
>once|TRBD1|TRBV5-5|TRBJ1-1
TGTGCCAGCAGCTCCGGGACAGGGGGTACTGAAGCTTTCTTT
CASSSGTGGTEAFF